Presented here are 7 T cell receptor beta chains from one specimen sequenced in a study of shared clonotypes between healthy human individuals. Generated by immunoSEQ multiplex PCR, the TCRdb table keeps only in-frame clones and is missing some. There are around 200,000 clones in the sample; 66% occur only once, and roughly 10% lies in the top ten. Sequenced material: memory CD4+ T cells sorted from blood. The subset: CD45RA-negative fraction. All receptors derive from a young man in good health.

Only a few counts were recorded for this clone. The CDR3 here is CASSSSGSYNEQFF. The CDR3 DNA reads as TGTGCCAGCAGTTCGAGCGGTTCCTACAATGAGCAGTTCTTC. The chain carries TRBV27 and TRBJ2-1, with TRBD2 as a possible D gene (5 bases). V dropped 4 bases and J dropped 1 base, with 8 bases sitting between them. Germline lookup yields CDR1 MNHEY and CDR2 SMNVEV (reference sequence). The CDR3 has 14 amino acids.

This clone was detected ten times or more. V is TRBV6-5 and J is TRBJ1-5; the match to TRBD1 covers 8 bases. V lost 2 bases to trimming and J lost 10 bases; unmatched junction nucleotides: 4. Germline-derived CDR1 and CDR2 are MNHEY and SVGAGI. The CDR3 consists of 13 residues. DNA of the CDR3: TGTGCCAGCAGTTACAGCAGGGGGCTACCCCAGCATTTT. Its protein product is CASSYSRGLPQHF.

This rearrangement joins TRBV10-2 to TRBJ2-1; 8 bases line up with TRBD2. CDR3 length equals 15 residues. The V and J ends lost 3 bases and 0 bases, in that order; junction bases with no gene match: 1. Germline CDR1 is WSHSY and CDR2 is SAAADI. CDR3 loop: CASSESGSSYNEQFF. The CDR3 bases are TGCGCCAGCAGTGAAAGCGGGAGCTCCTACAATGAGCAGTTCTTC.

The chain employs TRBV15 and TRBJ1-2; possibly TRBD1 for D (6 bases). The V gene lost 1 base and the J gene lost 8 bases, with 14 bases spanning the gap. The germline V gene has CDR1 LNHNV and CDR2 YYDKDF (reference sequence). The CDR3 is made up of 14 amino acids. The CDR3, as DNA: TGTGCCACCAGCAGAGGGGGGGCGGTCCGCGGCTACACCTTC. Amino acid sequence: CATSRGGAVRGYTF.

This clone was recorded at least ten times. The V gene is TRBV7-9, the J gene TRBJ1-2; 8 nucleotides line up with TRBD1. Unmatched junction bases numbered 9, after V lost 3 bases and J lost 6 bases. CDR3 length equals 15 residues. CDR1 is SEHNR, CDR2 FQNEAQ, per germline (reference sequence). CDR3 sequence: CASSFTISGGDGYTF. DNA of the CDR3: TGTGCCAGCAGCTTCACTATATCAGGGGGCGATGGCTACACCTTC.

V usage is TRBV18 and J usage is TRBJ2-1, with D uncertain. CDR3 length: 14 residues. Germline CDR1 KGHSH, CDR2 LQKENI. The V gene lost 5 bases and the J gene lost 6 bases, with 14 bases spanning the gap. The CDR3: CASSAVDRINEQFF. The CDR3 region has the DNA TGTGCCAGCTCAGCCGTGGATCGGATCAATGAGCAGTTCTTC.

The CDR3 region is CASSVEGSGWTDTQYF. The CDR3 DNA sequence: TGTGCCAGCAGCGTAGAGGGCAGTGGGTGGACAGATACGCAGTATTTT. The chain employs TRBV9 and TRBJ2-3, with D hard to call. The CDR3 loop spans 16 amino acids. Germline assignment: CDR1 SGDLS and CDR2 YYNGEE. V shed 0 bases and J shed 3 bases, with 14 bases lying between them.